The 17 T cell receptor beta chains reported below all come from one sample, sequenced in a study of blood T cell repertoires in COVID-19. Sequenced by immunoSEQ multiplex PCR; TCRdb stores in-frame clones only, minus some. The sample has a few hundred thousand clones, about 80% seen once. What was sequenced was PBMCs or T cells enriched from blood (not recorded which). Receptor source: a man between 45 and 60 years old who had recovered from COVID-19.

J is TRBJ2-1 and V is TRBV2, with 9 bases matching TRBD2. The V and J ends lost 4 bases and 2 bases, in that order; junction bases with no gene match: 6. From germline, CDR1 is SNHLY and CDR2 FYNNEI. The CDR3 length is 16 residues. CDR3 sequence reads: CASSAASGITYNEQFF. CDR3 DNA: TGTGCCAGCAGTGCGGCTAGCGGGATTACCTACAATGAGCAGTTCTTC. The full variable domain, in which reference TRBV2 and TRBJ2-1 provide the parts outside the CDR3, is EPEVTQTPSHQVTQMGQEVILRCVPISNHLYFYWYRQILGQKVEFLVSFYNNEISEKSEIFDDQFSVERPDGSNFTLKIRSTKLEDSAMYFCASSAASGITYNEQFFGPGTRLTVL.

The rearrangement uses TRBV4-3 and TRBJ2-2; tentatively, D is TRBD2 (5 bases). In germline, CDR1 is LGHNA, CDR2 YSLEER. Trimming shortened V by 2 bases and J by 11 bases, and 24 bases separated the two germline ends. The length of the CDR3 is 17 residues. The CDR3 here is CASSQRTGSSVLGELFF. DNA for the CDR3: TGCGCCAGCAGCCAACGTACGGGAAGCAGTGTATTGGGAGAGCTGTTTTTT.

V usage is TRBV30 and J usage is TRBJ1-6, with TRBD1 identical over 8 bases. The CDR3 extends over 15 amino acids. From germline, CDR1 is GTSNPN and CDR2 SVGIG (reference sequence). With 4 bases clipped from V and 3 bases from J, the junction kept 5 bases outside the gene matches. CDR3 nucleotides: TGTGCCTGGACTGGACAGGGCCTCTATAATTCACCCCTCCACTTT. Protein sequence: CAWTGQGLYNSPLHF.

This CDR3 is CAISEPRGTYNEQFF. The CDR3 region has the DNA TGTGCCATCAGTGAGCCGAGAGGGACCTACAATGAGCAGTTCTTC. The chain carries TRBV10-3 and TRBJ2-1; weak D call: TRBD2 (5 bases). Germline V gene sequence: CDR1 ENHRY, CDR2 SYGVKD. V lost 2 bases to trimming and J lost 2 bases, with 10 bases between them. The CDR3 is 15 amino acids.

The J gene is TRBJ2-4, the V gene TRBV28, with TRBD2 matching over 14 bases. V shed 3 bases, J shed 3 bases, and the junction held 10 bases outside the gene matches. Germline CDR1 is MDHEN and CDR2 is SYDVKM. This CDR3 contains 19 residues. The CDR3 spells CASSFLGLAGVDGKNIQYF. In nucleotides, the CDR3 is TGTGCCAGCAGTTTTTTGGGACTAGCGGGAGTAGACGGCAAAAACATTCAGTACTTC. The full variable domain, its missing parts supplied by reference TRBV28 and TRBJ2-4, is DVKVTQSSRYLVKRTGEKVFLECVQDMDHENMFWYRQDPGLGLRLIYFSYDVKMKEKGDIPEGYSVSREKKERFSLILESASTNQTSMYLCASSFLGLAGVDGKNIQYFGAGTRLSVL.

V usage is TRBV7-9 and J usage is TRBJ2-7, with 8 bases aligning to TRBD2. There are 16 residues in the CDR3. The junction had 9 bases not matched to a gene; V was cut back by 3 bases and J by 2 bases. Looked up from germline, CDR1 is SEHNR and CDR2 is FQNEAQ (reference sequence). CDR3 loop: CASSFSVREDTYEQYF. The CDR3 bases are TGTGCCAGCAGCTTCAGCGTGCGGGAGGATACCTACGAGCAGTACTTC.

The chain combines TRBV28 with TRBJ2-1; tentative D call: TRBD2 (5 bases). The V gene's germline CDR1 is MDHEN and CDR2 SYDVKM. The CDR3 totals 17 residues. The V end was cut by 5 bases, the J end by 5 bases, with 22 bases between. CDR3: CASSPTRGRRLDNEQFF. Here the CDR3 DNA reads TGTGCCAGCAGTCCCACTCGGGGAAGGCGGCTCGACAATGAGCAGTTCTTC.

The chain joins TRBV27 to TRBJ1-2, with 7 bases identical to TRBD1. Germline loops: CDR1 MNHEY, CDR2 SMNVEV (reference sequence). The CDR3 is made up of 13 amino acids. Trimming at V came to 4 bases and at J to 4 bases, leaving 3 bases not matched to a gene. As DNA, the CDR3 is TGTGCCAGCAGTTACAGGGGAATCTATGGCTACACCTTC. Translation: CASSYRGIYGYTF.

The genes are TRBV24-1 and TRBJ2-3, with TRBD2 identical over 10 bases. Germline V gives CDR1 KGHDR, CDR2 SFDVKD. V shed 1 base, J shed 2 bases, and the junction held 2 bases outside the gene matches. The CDR3 is 16 amino acids. CDR3 coding DNA: TGTGCCACCAGTGATTTCAGCGGGAGGGCCACAGATACGCAGTATTTT. It translates to CATSDFSGRATDTQYF.

The CDR3 protein is CASSDLTSGGETQYF. In nucleotides, the CDR3 is TGTGCCAGCAGTGATCTTACGTCCGGCGGGGAGACCCAGTACTTC. J is TRBJ2-5 and V is TRBV6-1; D possibly corresponds to TRBD2 (5 bases). V was clipped by 3 bases and J by 5 bases, with 16 bases between them. The CDR3 contains 15 residues. In germline, CDR1 is MNHNS, CDR2 SASEGT.

J is TRBJ1-2 and V is TRBV29-1; weak D call: TRBD1 (5 bases). Germline CDR1 and CDR2: SQVTM and ANQGSEA. The CDR3 spans 15 residues. V shed 5 bases and J shed 8 bases, with 24 bases lying between them. The CDR3 sequence: CSVLKRDSFYGGYTF. The CDR3 DNA sequence: TGCAGCGTTCTCAAACGGGACTCCTTCTACGGGGGCTACACCTTC.

This clone occurred once. This chain joins TRBV1 and TRBJ2-1; the table's D call, TRBD2, was not checked against the DNA. TRBV1 constitutes a pseudogene. The CDR3 runs to 23 residues. CDR3 bases: TGCACCAGCAGCCAAGAAGGGACTAGCGGGAAAACGTCCCGATCCACCTCCTACAATGAGCAGTTCTTC. This gives the protein CTSSQEGTSGKTSRSTSYNEQFF.

The rearrangement joins TRBV24-1 to TRBJ1-1, with 7 bases matching TRBD1. The germline V gene has CDR1 KGHDR and CDR2 SFDVKD. The CDR3 is made up of 13 amino acids. With 12 bases clipped from V and 2 bases from J, the junction kept 8 bases outside the gene matches. This CDR3 is CAASGGGNTEAFF. For the CDR3, the DNA is TGTGCCGCCTCCGGAGGGGGCAACACTGAAGCTTTCTTT.

This sequence joins TRBV27 and TRBJ1-2, with 11 bases that match TRBD1. The CDR3 spans 15 residues. Trimming took 5 bases from V and 8 from J; bases not matched to a gene: 10. The germline gives CDR1 MNHEY, CDR2 SMNVEV (reference sequence). The DNA for the CDR3 is TGTGCCAGCAGTGCTCTGGACAGGGGGCCTAAAGGCTACACCTTC. Encoded protein: CASSALDRGPKGYTF.

This rearrangement joins TRBV3-1 (or the pseudogene TRBV3-2) to TRBJ1-4; possibly TRBD1 for D (6 bases). Per germline, CDR1 LGHDT and CDR2 YNNKEL (reference sequence). Trimming removed 4 bases from V and 4 bases from J, with 16 bases in between. This CDR3 has 16 amino acids. CDR3 loop: CASSPGKDSFNEKLFF. The CDR3 DNA reads TGTGCCAGCAGCCCGGGAAAGGACAGCTTTAATGAAAAACTGTTTTTT.

The J gene is TRBJ2-3, the V gene TRBV9, with D possibly TRBD1 on 6 matching bases. Between the trimmed V and J ends, which lost 0 bases and 2 bases, there was a span of 7 bases. CDR1 is SGDLS and CDR2 is YYNGEE in the germline V gene. This CDR3 has 14 residues. The CDR3: CASSVVGATDTQYF. The CDR3 nucleotides are TGTGCCAGCAGCGTAGTGGGGGCCACAGATACGCAGTATTTT.

J is TRBJ2-7 and V is TRBV3-1 (or the pseudogene TRBV3-2); 9 nucleotides agree with TRBD1. Trimming took 0 bases from V and 2 from J; bases not matched to a gene: 8. Per the germline V gene, CDR1 is LGHDT and CDR2 is YNNKEL (reference sequence). This CDR3 region has 17 residues. The CDR3 sequence: CASSQDPWGQGPYEQYF. DNA for the CDR3: TGTGCCAGCAGCCAAGACCCTTGGGGACAGGGTCCCTACGAGCAGTACTTC.